The clone carrying this T cell receptor beta chain was detected only a few times. V was pared by 4 bases and J by 0 bases, with 15 bases between. The CDR3 loop spans 16 amino acids. TCRdb fed the RT-PCR reads into MiXCR, producing one record per CDR3 protein. The sample has around 170,000 distinct CDR3 sequences, 24% seen once. This record belongs to a study of patients and donors after allogeneic stem cell transplantation. The chain joins TRBV12-3 or TRBV12-4 to TRBJ1-1; tentative D call: TRBD1 (6 bases). The receptor's source is a human donor who was either an allogeneic HSCT recipient or a stem cell or donor lymphocyte infusion donor (not recorded which). It is not recorded whose cells these are; they may come from a transplant donor. The sequenced material came from blood, either unsorted or a sorted T cell fraction (not recorded which). The chain's CDR3 is CASSYPPGGLNTEAFF. For the CDR3, the DNA is TGTGCCAGCAGTTATCCACCTGGGGGCCTGAACACTGAAGCTTTCTTT.